Below are 29 T cell receptor beta chains sequenced from a single sample in a study of blood T cell repertoires in COVID-19. Sequencing was performed with immunoSEQ multiplex PCR; in TCRdb, only in-frame clones are kept and a portion is missing. The sample includes roughly 400,000 clones, approximately 91% seen only once; the top ten take approximately 1.5%. The source material was PBMCs or T cells enriched from blood (not recorded which). The receptor source for this set is a woman between 18 and 29 years old who had been exposed to COVID-19.

This clone has only a few counts. The rearrangement links TRBV19 to TRBJ1-5; no clear D gene. Trimming shortened V by 10 bases and J by 7 bases, and 17 bases separated the two germline ends. CDR3 length equals 13 residues. Germline V gives CDR1 LNHDA, CDR2 SQIVND (reference sequence). The CDR3 loop reads CATSLQLGQPQHF. The CDR3 coding sequence is TGTGCCACCAGTCTACAATTGGGCCAGCCCCAGCATTTT.

CDR3 sequence reads: CASSQVLGLAGGYNEQFF. As DNA, the CDR3 is TGTGCCAGCAGCCAAGTCCTGGGACTAGCGGGAGGATACAATGAGCAGTTCTTC. The chain uses TRBV14 and TRBJ2-1; 15 bases map to TRBD2. The CDR3 is made up of 18 amino acids. CDR1 SGHDN and CDR2 FVKESK come from the germline V gene. Trimming removed 1 base from V and 4 bases from J; junction bases left unmatched: 5.

J is TRBJ1-3 and V is TRBV30; D not certain. Germline CDR1 reads GTSNPN; CDR2 reads SVGIG (reference sequence). CDR3 length: 13 residues. The V end was cut by 7 bases, the J end by 0 bases, with 10 bases between. The CDR3 bases are TGTGCCTCCCACAGAAACTCTGGAAACACCATATATTTT. Its translation: CASHRNSGNTIYF.

This sequence joins TRBV7-9 and TRBJ1-1; D possibly corresponds to TRBD1 (5 bases). Germline V gene data show CDR1 as SEHNR and CDR2 as FQNEAQ (reference sequence). V was clipped by 2 bases and J by 3 bases, with 7 bases between them. This CDR3 contains 13 residues. The CDR3 region is CASSLQGYTEAFF. The CDR3, as DNA: TGTGCCAGCAGCTTACAGGGTTACACTGAAGCTTTCTTT.

The V call is TRBV28, the J call TRBJ2-7; D gene ambiguous. This CDR3 is built from 11 residues. CDR1 is MDHEN and CDR2 is SYDVKM in the germline V gene. The V and J ends lost 4 bases and 6 bases respectively, with 7 bases between them. The CDR3 nucleotides read TGTGCCAGCAGTTCCCTGTTCGAGCAGTACTTC. Amino acids: CASSSLFEQYF.

The J gene is TRBJ2-1, the V gene TRBV2; D gene uncertain. V was cut by 3 bases and J by 9 bases, with 6 bases left in between. This CDR3 region has 11 residues. Germline lookup yields CDR1 SNHLY and CDR2 FYNNEI. The CDR3 DNA follows: TGTGCCAGCAGTGAGCCAGTTGAGCAGTTCTTC. Protein: CASSEPVEQFF.

The CDR3 DNA is TGTGCCAGTAGGCAAAGCATCGCAATGGGACACCGAAGCAGGTATGGCTACACCTTC. Its protein product is CASRQSIAMGHRSRYGYTF. V and J are TRBV19 and TRBJ1-2, with a weak D call TRBD1 (6 bases). This CDR3 is built from 19 residues. Trimming left V 6 bases short and J 5 bases short, with 31 bases between. Per germline, CDR1 LNHDA and CDR2 SQIVND (reference sequence).

The DNA of the CDR3 is TGTGCCAGCAGTTCCTTCTTAAGACACCCCAATCAGCCCCAGCATTTT. Its protein product is CASSSFLRHPNQPQHF. The chain combines TRBV28 with TRBJ1-5; D is unresolved. This CDR3 region has 16 residues. Germline CDR1 reads MDHEN; CDR2 reads SYDVKM. Trimming removed 4 bases at V and 3 bases at J, with 16 bases between.

The V call is TRBV9, the J call TRBJ1-6; 8 bases match TRBD1. CDR3 size: 15 residues. The junction had 5 bases not matched to a gene; V was cut back by 0 bases and J by 9 bases. Germline CDR1 reads SGDLS; CDR2 reads YYNGEE. The CDR3 nucleotides read TGTGCCAGCAGCGTAGGACAGGGGCATTTTTCACCCCTCCACTTT. It encodes CASSVGQGHFSPLHF.

The rearrangement joins TRBV3-1 (or the pseudogene TRBV3-2) to TRBJ1-2; 10 positions match TRBD1. The CDR3 totals 14 residues. Germline CDR1 LGHDT, CDR2 YNNKEL (reference sequence). The junction had 4 bases not matched to a gene; V was cut back by 5 bases and J by 4 bases. The CDR3 DNA reads TGTGCCAGCAGCTCGGACAGGGGGATCTATGGCTACACCTTC. Residues: CASSSDRGIYGYTF.

This clone has a single count. The chain links TRBV28 to TRBJ2-1; 7 bases are shared with TRBD1. CDR1 MDHEN and CDR2 SYDVKM come from the germline V gene. After removal of 5 bases from V and 1 base from J, the junction contained 2 bases not matched to a gene. There are 14 residues in the CDR3. The CDR3 sequence is CASSQTGSYNEQFF. The CDR3 coding sequence is TGTGCCAGCAGTCAGACAGGGTCCTACAATGAGCAGTTCTTC.

This clone was found once. The chain employs TRBV15 and TRBJ2-7; TRBD1 agrees at 9 bases. Germline loops: CDR1 LNHNV, CDR2 YYDKDF (reference sequence). The CDR3 runs 14 residues. V lost 3 bases and J lost 4; bases outside the gene matches: 4. Here the CDR3 DNA reads TGTGCCACCAGCAGGGGGACAGGGCGGTACGAGCAGTACTTC. It encodes CATSRGTGRYEQYF. Based on the CDR3 plus reference TRBV15 and TRBJ2-7, the full variable domain is DAMVIQNPRYQVTQFGKPVTLSCSQTLNHNVMYWYQQKSSQAPKLLFHYYDKDFNNEADTPDNFQSRRPNTSFCFLDIRSPGLGDTAMYLCATSRGTGRYEQYFGPGTRLTVT.

J is TRBJ1-1 and V is TRBV18, with D unresolved. The CDR3 covers 16 residues. Germline V gene lookup returns CDR1 KGHSH and CDR2 LQKENI. V dropped 6 bases and J dropped 0 bases, with 17 bases sitting between them. The CDR3, as DNA: TGTGCCAGCTCCATGACCAGACACTTTATGAACACTGAAGCTTTCTTT. Translated, it gives CASSMTRHFMNTEAFF.

This clone was counted a few times. This chain links TRBV5-5 with TRBJ2-3; a weak D match, TRBD2 (7 bases). Germline CDR1 is SGHKS and CDR2 is YYEKEE (reference sequence). With 2 bases removed from V and 5 bases from J, the gap between germline ends came to 24 bases. The length of the CDR3 is 18 residues. The CDR3 reads CASSFLGAQRGSLDTQYF. The DNA for the CDR3 is TGTGCCAGCAGCTTCTTGGGGGCCCAGCGGGGTTCCTTAGATACGCAGTATTTT.

This clone was observed a handful of times. V gene TRBV11-1 combines with J gene TRBJ2-1; D is unclear. Germline CDR1 SGHAT, CDR2 FQDESV (reference sequence). The CDR3 is made up of 14 amino acids. The ends were cut back, 5 bases at V and 4 bases at J, with 12 bases in the middle. The CDR3 loop reads CASSPGGSYNEQFF. The CDR3, as DNA: TGTGCCAGCAGCCCTGGCGGATCTTACAATGAGCAGTTCTTC.

This chain links TRBV25-1 with TRBJ2-5; D might be TRBD1 (6 bases). Looked up from germline, CDR1 is MGHDK and CDR2 is SYGVNS. The CDR3 contains 14 residues. V was cut by 1 base and J by 5 bases, with 11 bases left in between. CDR3 nucleotide sequence: TGTGCCAGCAGTGAATCCAGGGGTTTGGAGACCCAGTACTTC. Translation gives CASSESRGLETQYF.

The rearrangement joins TRBV28 to TRBJ2-7, with 7 bases matching TRBD1. The germline gives CDR1 MDHEN, CDR2 SYDVKM. V lost 5 bases and J lost 2; bases outside the gene matches: 9. The CDR3 loop spans 15 amino acids. CDR3 in amino acids: CASSPGTEETYEQYF. The CDR3 bases are TGTGCCAGCAGTCCCGGGACAGAGGAAACCTACGAGCAGTACTTC.

The rearrangement uses TRBV7-3 and TRBJ2-3; 12 bases are shared with TRBD2. This CDR3 region has 19 residues. From germline, CDR1 is SGHTA and CDR2 FQGTGA. The ends lost 1 base at V and 4 bases at J; junction bases unmatched: 12. The CDR3 coding sequence is TGTGCCAGCAGCTTAAGAGGGCTAGCGGGGGGGCCGAGGGCAGATACGCAGTATTTT. This encodes CASSLRGLAGGPRADTQYF.

This chain connects TRBV2 to TRBJ2-1; a possible D gene is TRBD2 (6 bases). Between the trimmed V and J ends, which lost 6 bases and 0 bases, there was a span of 12 bases. The CDR3 has 15 residues. Germline V CDR1 and CDR2: SNHLY, FYNNEI. As DNA, the CDR3 is TGTGCCAGCAGCGATGCGGGAAGCTCCTACAATGAGCAGTTCTTC. The encoded protein is CASSDAGSSYNEQFF.

The chain links TRBV6-5 to TRBJ2-7; 9 nucleotides align to TRBD1. J gave up 4 bases and V 7 bases, and 5 bases lay outside the gene matches. The CDR3 is made up of 13 amino acids. Germline V lookup: CDR1 MNHEY, CDR2 SVGAGI. The CDR3 loop reads CASTGTGKYEQYF. CDR3 in DNA: TGTGCCAGCACAGGGACAGGGAAATACGAGCAGTACTTC.

The rearrangement links TRBV9 to TRBJ2-3; 7 nucleotides agree with TRBD2. The V gene's germline CDR1 is SGDLS and CDR2 YYNGEE. The CDR3 is 15 amino acids. V lost 2 bases to trimming and J lost 2 bases; unmatched junction nucleotides: 5. The CDR3 DNA is TGTGCCAGCAGCGTTCAAGCGGGGTTCACAGATACGCAGTATTTT. Its translation is CASSVQAGFTDTQYF.

V and J are TRBV27 and TRBJ1-6; 9 positions match TRBD1. The CDR3 loop spans 15 amino acids. V shed 5 bases and J 6 bases; nucleotides not matched to a gene: 5. The V gene's germline CDR1 is MNHEY and CDR2 SMNVEV (reference sequence). The CDR3 sequence: CASSPQGALNSPLHF. The CDR3 coding sequence is TGTGCCAGCAGTCCACAGGGGGCGCTTAATTCACCCCTCCACTTT.

The genes are TRBV9 and TRBJ2-1; 11 nucleotides align to TRBD2. The CDR3 length is 14 residues. The germline V gene encodes CDR1 SGDLS and CDR2 YYNGEE. The V segment lost 0 bases and the J segment 15 bases; nucleotides outside the gene matches: 8. DNA for the CDR3: TGTGCCAGCAGCGTAGTTGCTAGCGGGGGGTCTACGTTCTTC. Amino acid sequence: CASSVVASGGSTFF.

The rearrangement links TRBV21-1 to TRBJ1-6. TRBV21-1 is a listed pseudogene. The CDR3 has 14 residues. The CDR3 spells CASSRTPGDSPLHF. CDR3 DNA sequence: TGTGCCAGCAGCAGGACTCCCGGGGATTCACCCCTCCACTTT.

Written as DNA, the CDR3 is TGTGCCATCCAGACACTTCCGGGAATCCCTGGGGCCAACGTCCTGACTTTC. This translates into CAIQTLPGIPGANVLTF. The genes are TRBV19 and TRBJ2-6; a possible D gene is TRBD2 (5 bases). The CDR3 length is 17 residues. Germline V gene sequence: CDR1 LNHDA, CDR2 SQIVND (reference sequence). V lost 10 bases to trimming and J lost 2 bases, with 21 bases between them. Using reference TRBV19 and TRBJ2-6 for the parts outside the CDR3, the full variable domain is DGGITQSPKYLFRKEGQNVTLSCEQNLNHDAMYWYRQDPGQGLRLIYYSQIVNDFQKGDIAEGYSVSREKKESFPLTVTSAQKNPTAFYLCAIQTLPGIPGANVLTFGAGSRLTVL.

The chain links TRBV6-5 to TRBJ2-2; D remains ambiguous. V lost 0 bases to trimming and J lost 7 bases, with 3 bases between them. This CDR3 region has 12 residues. Germline V lookup: CDR1 MNHEY, CDR2 SVGAGI. The CDR3 coding sequence is TGTGCCAGCAGTTACTCCCGCGGGGAGCTGTTTTTT. It specifies CASSYSRGELFF.

The V and J genes are TRBV7-9 and TRBJ2-1; a possible D gene is TRBD2 (6 bases). Germline assignment: CDR1 SEHNR and CDR2 FQNEAQ (reference sequence). Trimming removed 1 base at V and 3 bases at J, with 10 bases between. This CDR3 has 15 amino acids. The CDR3 loop reads CASSLEGGLYNEQFF. CDR3 coding DNA: TGTGCCAGCAGCTTAGAGGGAGGACTCTACAATGAGCAGTTCTTC.

The rearrangement uses TRBV6-4 and TRBJ2-3, with D uncertain. Germline CDR1 and CDR2: MRHNA and SNTAGT. V dropped 4 bases and J dropped 2 bases, with 10 bases sitting between them. This CDR3 is built from 14 residues. CDR3 sequence reads: CASSAGRPTDTQYF. CDR3 coding DNA: TGTGCCAGCAGTGCGGGTCGCCCCACAGATACGCAGTATTTT.

The J gene is TRBJ2-7, the V gene TRBV27; 8 bases are shared with TRBD2. From germline, CDR1 is MNHEY and CDR2 SMNVEV (reference sequence). CDR3 size: 14 residues. V lost 5 bases and J lost 0; bases outside the gene matches: 3. CDR3 region: CASSITSGSYEQYF. CDR3 DNA sequence: TGTGCCAGCAGTATAACTAGCGGCTCCTACGAGCAGTACTTC.